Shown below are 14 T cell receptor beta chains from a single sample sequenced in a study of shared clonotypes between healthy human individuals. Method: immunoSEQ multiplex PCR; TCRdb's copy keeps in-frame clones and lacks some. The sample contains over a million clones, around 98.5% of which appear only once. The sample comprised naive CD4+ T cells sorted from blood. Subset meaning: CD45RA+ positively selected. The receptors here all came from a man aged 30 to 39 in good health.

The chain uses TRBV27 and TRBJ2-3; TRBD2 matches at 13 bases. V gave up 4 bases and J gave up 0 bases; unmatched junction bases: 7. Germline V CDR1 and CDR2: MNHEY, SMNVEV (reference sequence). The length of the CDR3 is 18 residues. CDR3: CASSSGAGLAGSTDTQYF. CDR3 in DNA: TGTGCCAGCAGTTCCGGTGCGGGACTAGCGGGGAGCACAGATACGCAGTATTTT.

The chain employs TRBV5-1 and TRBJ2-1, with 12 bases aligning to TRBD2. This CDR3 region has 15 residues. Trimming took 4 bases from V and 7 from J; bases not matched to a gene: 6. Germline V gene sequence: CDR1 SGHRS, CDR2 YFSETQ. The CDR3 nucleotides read TGCGCCAGCAGCCGACTAGCGGGAGTAAGGAATGAGCAGTTCTTC. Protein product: CASSRLAGVRNEQFF. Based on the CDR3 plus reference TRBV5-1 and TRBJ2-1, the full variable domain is KAGVTQTPRYLIKTRGQQVTLSCSPISGHRSVSWYQQTPGQGLQFLFEYFSETQRNKGNFPGRFSGRQFSNSRSEMNVSTLELGDSALYLCASSRLAGVRNEQFFGPGTRLTVL.

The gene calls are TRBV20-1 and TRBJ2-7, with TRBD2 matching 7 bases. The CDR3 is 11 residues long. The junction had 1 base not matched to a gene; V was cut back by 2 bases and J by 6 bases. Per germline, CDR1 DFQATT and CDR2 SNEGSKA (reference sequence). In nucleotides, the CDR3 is TGCAGTGCTAGAATAGCGGGCGAGCAGTACTTC. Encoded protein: CSARIAGEQYF.

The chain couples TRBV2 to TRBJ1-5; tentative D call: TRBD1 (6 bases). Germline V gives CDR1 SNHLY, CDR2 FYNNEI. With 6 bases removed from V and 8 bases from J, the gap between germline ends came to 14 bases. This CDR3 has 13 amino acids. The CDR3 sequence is CASRIGQLKPQHF. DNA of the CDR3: TGTGCCAGCAGGATCGGACAGCTTAAGCCCCAGCATTTT.

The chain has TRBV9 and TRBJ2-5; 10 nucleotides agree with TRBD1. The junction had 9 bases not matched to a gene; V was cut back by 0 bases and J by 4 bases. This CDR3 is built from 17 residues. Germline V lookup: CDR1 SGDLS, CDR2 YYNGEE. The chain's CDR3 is CASSVGGGQGGLETQYF. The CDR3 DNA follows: TGTGCCAGCAGCGTAGGAGGAGGACAGGGGGGATTAGAGACCCAGTACTTC. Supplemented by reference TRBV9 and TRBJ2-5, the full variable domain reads DSGVTQTPKHLITATGQRVTLRCSPRSGDLSVYWYQQSLDQGLQFLIQYYNGEERAKGNILERFSAQQFPDLHSELNLSSLELGDSALYFCASSVGGGQGGLETQYFGPGTRLLVL.

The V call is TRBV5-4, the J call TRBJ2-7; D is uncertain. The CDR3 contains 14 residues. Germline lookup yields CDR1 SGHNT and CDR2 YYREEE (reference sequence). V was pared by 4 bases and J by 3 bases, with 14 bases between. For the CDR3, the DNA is TGTGCCAGCAGCCCTGGGGTCCCCCTCTACGAGCAGTACTTC. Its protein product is CASSPGVPLYEQYF.

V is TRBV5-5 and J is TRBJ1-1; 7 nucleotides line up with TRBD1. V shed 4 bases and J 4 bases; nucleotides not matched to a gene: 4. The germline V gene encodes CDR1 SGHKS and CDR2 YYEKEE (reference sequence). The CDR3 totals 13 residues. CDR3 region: CASSVDRVTEAFF. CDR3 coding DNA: TGTGCCAGCAGCGTCGACAGGGTCACTGAAGCTTTCTTT.

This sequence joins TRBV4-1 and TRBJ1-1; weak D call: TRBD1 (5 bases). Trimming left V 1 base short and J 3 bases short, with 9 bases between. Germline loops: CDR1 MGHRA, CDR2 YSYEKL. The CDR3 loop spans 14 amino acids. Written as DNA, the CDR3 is TGCGCCAGCAGCCAAGCAGGGATGGACACTGAAGCTTTCTTT. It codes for CASSQAGMDTEAFF.

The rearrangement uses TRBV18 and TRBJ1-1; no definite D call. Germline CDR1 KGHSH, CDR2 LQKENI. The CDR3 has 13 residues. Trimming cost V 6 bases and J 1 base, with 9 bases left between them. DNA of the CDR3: TGTGCCAGCTCGCAAAGTCAGAACACTGAAGCTTTCTTT. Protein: CASSQSQNTEAFF.

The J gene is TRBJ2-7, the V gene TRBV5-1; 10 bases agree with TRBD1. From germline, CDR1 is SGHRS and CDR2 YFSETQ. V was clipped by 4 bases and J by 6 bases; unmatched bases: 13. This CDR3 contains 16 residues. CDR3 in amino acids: CASSSKTGTGDSEQYF. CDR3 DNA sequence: TGCGCCAGCAGCAGCAAAACCGGGACAGGGGACTCCGAGCAGTACTTC. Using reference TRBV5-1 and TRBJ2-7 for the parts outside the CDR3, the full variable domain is KAGVTQTPRYLIKTRGQQVTLSCSPISGHRSVSWYQQTPGQGLQFLFEYFSETQRNKGNFPGRFSGRQFSNSRSEMNVSTLELGDSALYLCASSSKTGTGDSEQYFGPGTRLTVT.

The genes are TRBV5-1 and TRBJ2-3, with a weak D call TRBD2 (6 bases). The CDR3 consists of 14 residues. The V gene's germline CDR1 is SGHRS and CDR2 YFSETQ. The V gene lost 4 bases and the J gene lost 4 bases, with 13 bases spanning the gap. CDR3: CASSAPGGADTQYF. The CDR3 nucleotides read TGCGCCAGCAGCGCCCCCGGGGGTGCAGATACGCAGTATTTT.

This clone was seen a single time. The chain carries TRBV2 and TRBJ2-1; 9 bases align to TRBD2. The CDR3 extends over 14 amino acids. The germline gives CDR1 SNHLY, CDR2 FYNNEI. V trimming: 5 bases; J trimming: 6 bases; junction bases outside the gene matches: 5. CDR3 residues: CASSRLAARNEQFF. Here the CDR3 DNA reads TGTGCCAGCAGTAGACTAGCGGCTCGCAATGAGCAGTTCTTC.

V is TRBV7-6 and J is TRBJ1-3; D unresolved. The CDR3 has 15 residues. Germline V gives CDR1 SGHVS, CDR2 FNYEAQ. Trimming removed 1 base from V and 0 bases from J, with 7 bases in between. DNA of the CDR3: TGTGCCAGCAGCTTAGGGACCGACTCTGGAAACACCATATATTTT. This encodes CASSLGTDSGNTIYF. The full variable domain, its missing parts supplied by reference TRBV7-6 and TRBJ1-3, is GAGVSQSPRYKVTKRGQDVALRCDPISGHVSLYWYRQALGQGPEFLTYFNYEAQQDKSGLPNDRFSAERPEGSISTLTIQRTEQRDSAMYRCASSLGTDSGNTIYFGEGSWLTVV.

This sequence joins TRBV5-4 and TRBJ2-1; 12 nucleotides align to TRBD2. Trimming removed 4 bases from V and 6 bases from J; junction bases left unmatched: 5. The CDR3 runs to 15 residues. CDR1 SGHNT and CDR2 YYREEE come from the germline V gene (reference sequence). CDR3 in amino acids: CASSSTSGRTNEQFF. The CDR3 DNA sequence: TGTGCCAGCAGCAGTACTAGCGGGAGGACCAATGAGCAGTTCTTC. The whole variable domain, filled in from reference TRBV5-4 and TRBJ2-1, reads ETGVTQSPTHLIKTRGQQVTLRCSSQSGHNTVSWYQQALGQGPQFIFQYYREEENGRGNFPPRFSGLQFPNYSSELNVNALELDDSALYLCASSSTSGRTNEQFFGPGTRLTVL.